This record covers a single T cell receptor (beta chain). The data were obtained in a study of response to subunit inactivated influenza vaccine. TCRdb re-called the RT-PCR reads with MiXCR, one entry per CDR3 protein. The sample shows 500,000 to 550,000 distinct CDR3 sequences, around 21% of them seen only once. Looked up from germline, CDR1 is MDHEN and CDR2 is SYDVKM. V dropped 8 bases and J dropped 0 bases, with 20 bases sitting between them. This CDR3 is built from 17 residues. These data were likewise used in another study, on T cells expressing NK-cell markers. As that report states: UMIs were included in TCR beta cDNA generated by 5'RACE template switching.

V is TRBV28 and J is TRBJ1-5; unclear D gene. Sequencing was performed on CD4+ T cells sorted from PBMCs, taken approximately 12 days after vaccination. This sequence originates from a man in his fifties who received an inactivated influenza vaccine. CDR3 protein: CASRMRVSPVSNQPQHF. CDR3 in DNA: TGTGCCAGCCGCATGCGGGTAAGCCCCGTTAGCAATCAGCCCCAGCATTTT.